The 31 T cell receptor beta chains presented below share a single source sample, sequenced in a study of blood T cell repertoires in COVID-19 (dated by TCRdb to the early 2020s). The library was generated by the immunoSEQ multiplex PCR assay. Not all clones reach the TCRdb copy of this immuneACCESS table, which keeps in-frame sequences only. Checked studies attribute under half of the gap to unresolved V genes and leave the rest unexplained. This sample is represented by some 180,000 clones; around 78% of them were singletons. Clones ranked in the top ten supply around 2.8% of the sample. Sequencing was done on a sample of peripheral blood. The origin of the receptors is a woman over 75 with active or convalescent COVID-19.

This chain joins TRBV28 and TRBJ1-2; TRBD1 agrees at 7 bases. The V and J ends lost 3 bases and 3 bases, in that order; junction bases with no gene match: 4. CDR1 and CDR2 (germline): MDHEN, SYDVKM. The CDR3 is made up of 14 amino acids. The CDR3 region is CASSFYRGDYGYTF. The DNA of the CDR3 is TGTGCCAGCAGTTTCTACAGGGGAGACTATGGCTACACCTTC.

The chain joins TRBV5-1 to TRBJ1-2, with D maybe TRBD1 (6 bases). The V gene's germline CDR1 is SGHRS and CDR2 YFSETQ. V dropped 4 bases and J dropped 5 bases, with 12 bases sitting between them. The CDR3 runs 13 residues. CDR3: CASSPDRTYGYTF. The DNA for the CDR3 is TGCGCCAGCAGCCCGGACAGAACTTATGGCTACACCTTC. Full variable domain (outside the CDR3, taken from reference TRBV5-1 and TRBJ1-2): KAGVTQTPRYLIKTRGQQVTLSCSPISGHRSVSWYQQTPGQGLQFLFEYFSETQRNKGNFPGRFSGRQFSNSRSEMNVSTLELGDSALYLCASSPDRTYGYTFGSGTRLTVV.

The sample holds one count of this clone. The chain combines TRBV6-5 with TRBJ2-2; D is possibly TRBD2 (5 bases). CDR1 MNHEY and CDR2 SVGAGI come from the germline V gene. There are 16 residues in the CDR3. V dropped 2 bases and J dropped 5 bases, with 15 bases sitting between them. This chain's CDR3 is CASSYRSLLETGELFF. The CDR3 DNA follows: TGTGCCAGCAGTTACAGGTCGCTACTAGAAACCGGGGAGCTGTTTTTT.

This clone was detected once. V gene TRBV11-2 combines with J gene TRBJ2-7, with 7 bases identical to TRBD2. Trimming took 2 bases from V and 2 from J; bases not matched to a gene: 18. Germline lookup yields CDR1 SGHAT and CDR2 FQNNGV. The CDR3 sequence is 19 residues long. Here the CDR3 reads CASSLSTPPGLPSPYEQYF. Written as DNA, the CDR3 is TGTGCCAGCAGCTTATCAACTCCCCCGGGACTACCGTCCCCCTACGAGCAGTACTTC.

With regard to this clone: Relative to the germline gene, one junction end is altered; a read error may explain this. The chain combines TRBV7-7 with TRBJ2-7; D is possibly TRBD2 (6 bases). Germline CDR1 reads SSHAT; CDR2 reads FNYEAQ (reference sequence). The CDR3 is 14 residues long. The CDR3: CASSPGVSSYEQYF. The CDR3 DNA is TGTGCTAGCAGCCCGGGAGTATCCTCCTACGAGCAGTACTTC.

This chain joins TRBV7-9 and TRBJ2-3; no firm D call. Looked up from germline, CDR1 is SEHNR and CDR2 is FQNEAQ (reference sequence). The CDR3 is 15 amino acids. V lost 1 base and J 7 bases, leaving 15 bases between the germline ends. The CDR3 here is CASSLGSNKLNTQYF. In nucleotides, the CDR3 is TGTGCCAGCAGCTTAGGATCCAATAAGCTAAATACGCAGTATTTT. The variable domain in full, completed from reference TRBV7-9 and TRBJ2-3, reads DTGVSQNPRHKITKRGQNVTFRCDPISEHNRLYWYRQTLGQGPEFLTYFQNEAQLEKSRLLSDRFSAERPKGSFSTLEIQRTEQGDSAMYLCASSLGSNKLNTQYFGPGTRLTVL.

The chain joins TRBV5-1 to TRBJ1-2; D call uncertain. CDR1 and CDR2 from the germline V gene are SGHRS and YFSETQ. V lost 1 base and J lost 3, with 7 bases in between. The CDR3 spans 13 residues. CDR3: CASSLSPDYGYTF. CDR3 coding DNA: TGCGCCAGCAGCTTGTCCCCCGACTATGGCTACACCTTC.

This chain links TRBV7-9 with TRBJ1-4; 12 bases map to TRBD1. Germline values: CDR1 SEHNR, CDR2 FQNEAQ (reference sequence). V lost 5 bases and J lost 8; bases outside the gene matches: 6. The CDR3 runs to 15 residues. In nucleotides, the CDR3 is TGTGCCAGCAGCCCGGGGGACAGGGGGCCGGAAAAACTGTTTTTT. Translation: CASSPGDRGPEKLFF.

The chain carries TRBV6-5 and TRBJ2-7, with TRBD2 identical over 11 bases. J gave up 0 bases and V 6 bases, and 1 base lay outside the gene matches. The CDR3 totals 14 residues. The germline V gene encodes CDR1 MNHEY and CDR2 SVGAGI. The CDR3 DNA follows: TGTGCCAGCAGGACTAGCGGGGTCTCCTACGAGCAGTACTTC. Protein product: CASRTSGVSYEQYF.

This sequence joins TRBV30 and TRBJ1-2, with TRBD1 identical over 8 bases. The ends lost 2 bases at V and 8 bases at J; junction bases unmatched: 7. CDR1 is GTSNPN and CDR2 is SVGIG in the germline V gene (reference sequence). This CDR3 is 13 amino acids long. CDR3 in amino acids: CAWSTQGAGGYTF. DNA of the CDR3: TGTGCCTGGAGTACGCAGGGGGCGGGCGGCTACACCTTC.

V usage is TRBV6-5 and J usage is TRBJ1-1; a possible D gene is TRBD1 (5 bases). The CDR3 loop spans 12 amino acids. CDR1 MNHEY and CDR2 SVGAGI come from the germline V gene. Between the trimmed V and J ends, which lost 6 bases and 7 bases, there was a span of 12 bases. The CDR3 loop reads CASRPGPGEAFF. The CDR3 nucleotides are TGTGCCAGCAGACCAGGGCCGGGTGAAGCTTTCTTT.

CDR3 coding DNA: TGTGCCACCAGTGACCCCGACGGGAGCTATGGCTACACCTTC. Translating it yields CATSDPDGSYGYTF. The genes are TRBV24-1 and TRBJ1-2; D gene ambiguous. This CDR3 is built from 14 residues. The V gene lost 4 bases and the J gene lost 4 bases, with 12 bases spanning the gap. Germline V gene data show CDR1 as KGHDR and CDR2 as SFDVKD.

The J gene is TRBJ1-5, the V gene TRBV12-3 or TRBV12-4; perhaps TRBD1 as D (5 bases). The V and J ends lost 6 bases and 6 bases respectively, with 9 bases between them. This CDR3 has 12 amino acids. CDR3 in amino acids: CASRIGAQPQHF. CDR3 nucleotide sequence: TGTGCCAGCAGAATAGGGGCTCAGCCCCAGCATTTT.

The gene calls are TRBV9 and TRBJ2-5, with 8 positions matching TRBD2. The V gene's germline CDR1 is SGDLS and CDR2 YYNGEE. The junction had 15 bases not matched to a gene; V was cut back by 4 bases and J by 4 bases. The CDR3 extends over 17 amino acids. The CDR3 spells CASSPRGKRGSPETQYF. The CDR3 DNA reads TGTGCCAGCAGCCCCCGGGGGAAGCGGGGGTCCCCAGAGACCCAGTACTTC.

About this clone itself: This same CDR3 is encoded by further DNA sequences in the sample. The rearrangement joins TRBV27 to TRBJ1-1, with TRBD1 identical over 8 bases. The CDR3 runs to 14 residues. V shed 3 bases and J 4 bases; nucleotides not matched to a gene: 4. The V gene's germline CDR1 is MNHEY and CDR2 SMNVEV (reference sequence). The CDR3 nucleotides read TGTGCCAGCAGTTTGCAGGGGGCGGGCACTGAAGCTTTCTTT. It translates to CASSLQGAGTEAFF.

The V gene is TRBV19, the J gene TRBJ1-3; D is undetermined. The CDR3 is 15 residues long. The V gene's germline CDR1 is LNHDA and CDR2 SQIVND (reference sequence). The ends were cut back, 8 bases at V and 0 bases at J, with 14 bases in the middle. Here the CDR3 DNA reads TGTGCCAGTTCACAACAGAGGGCCTCTGGAAACACCATATATTTT. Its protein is CASSQQRASGNTIYF.

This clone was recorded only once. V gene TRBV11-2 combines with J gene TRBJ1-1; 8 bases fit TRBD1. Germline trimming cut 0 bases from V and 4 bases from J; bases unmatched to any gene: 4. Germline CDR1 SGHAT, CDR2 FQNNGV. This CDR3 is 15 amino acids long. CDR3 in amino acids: CASSLDTGGVTEAFF. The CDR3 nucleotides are TGTGCCAGCAGCTTAGATACAGGGGGGGTCACTGAAGCTTTCTTT.

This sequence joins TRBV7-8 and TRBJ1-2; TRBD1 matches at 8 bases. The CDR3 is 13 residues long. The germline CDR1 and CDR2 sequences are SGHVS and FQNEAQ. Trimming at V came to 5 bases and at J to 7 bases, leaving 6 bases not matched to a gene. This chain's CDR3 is CASSARTGTGYTF. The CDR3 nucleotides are TGTGCCAGCAGCGCGCGGACAGGGACTGGCTACACCTTC. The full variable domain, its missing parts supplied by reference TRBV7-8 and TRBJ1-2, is GAGVSQSPRYKVAKRGQDVALRCDPISGHVSLFWYQQALGQGPEFLTYFQNEAQLDKSGLPSDRFFAERPEGSVSTLKIQRTQQEDSAVYLCASSARTGTGYTFGSGTRLTVV.

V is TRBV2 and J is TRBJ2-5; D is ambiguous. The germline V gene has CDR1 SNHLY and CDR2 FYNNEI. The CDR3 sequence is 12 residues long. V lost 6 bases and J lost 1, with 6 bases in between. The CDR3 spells CASSVVQETQYF. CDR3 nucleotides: TGTGCCAGCAGCGTCGTCCAAGAGACCCAGTACTTC.

CDR3 in amino acids: CASTQAPQPQHF. In nucleotides, the CDR3 is TGTGCCAGCACCCAAGCCCCTCAGCCCCAGCATTTT. The chain is built from TRBV28 and TRBJ1-5; D remains ambiguous. The V gene's germline CDR1 is MDHEN and CDR2 SYDVKM. Trimming stripped 7 bases from V and 6 bases from J, with 10 bases between. The CDR3 loop spans 12 amino acids. Complete variable domain (other parts from reference TRBV28 and TRBJ1-5): DVKVTQSSRYLVKRTGEKVFLECVQDMDHENMFWYRQDPGLGLRLIYFSYDVKMKEKGDIPEGYSVSREKKERFSLILESASTNQTSMYLCASTQAPQPQHFGDGTRLSIL.

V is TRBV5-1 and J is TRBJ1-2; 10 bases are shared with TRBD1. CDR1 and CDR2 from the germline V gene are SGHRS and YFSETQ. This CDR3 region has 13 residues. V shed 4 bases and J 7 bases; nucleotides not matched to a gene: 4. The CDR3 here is CASSRDRGTGYTF. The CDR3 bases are TGCGCCAGCAGCCGGGACAGGGGTACTGGCTACACCTTC.

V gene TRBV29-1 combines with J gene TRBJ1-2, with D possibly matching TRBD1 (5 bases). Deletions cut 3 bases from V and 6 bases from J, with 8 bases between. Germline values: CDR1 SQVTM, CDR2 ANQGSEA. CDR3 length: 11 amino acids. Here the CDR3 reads CSVDGGHGYTF. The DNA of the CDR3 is TGCAGCGTTGACGGGGGACATGGCTACACCTTC.

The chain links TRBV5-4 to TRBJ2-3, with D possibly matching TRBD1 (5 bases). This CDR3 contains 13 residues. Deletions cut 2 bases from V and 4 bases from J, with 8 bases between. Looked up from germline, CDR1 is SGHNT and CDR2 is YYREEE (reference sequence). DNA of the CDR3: TGTGCCAGCAGCTTTACAGGAGCAGATACGCAGTATTTT. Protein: CASSFTGADTQYF.

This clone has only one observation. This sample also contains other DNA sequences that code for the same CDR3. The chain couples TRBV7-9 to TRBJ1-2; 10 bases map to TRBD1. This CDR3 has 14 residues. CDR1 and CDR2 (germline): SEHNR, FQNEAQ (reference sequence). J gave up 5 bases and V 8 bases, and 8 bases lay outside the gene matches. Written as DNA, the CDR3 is TGTGCCAGCTCCCCGGGACAGGGGCTTTATGGCTACACCTTC. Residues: CASSPGQGLYGYTF.

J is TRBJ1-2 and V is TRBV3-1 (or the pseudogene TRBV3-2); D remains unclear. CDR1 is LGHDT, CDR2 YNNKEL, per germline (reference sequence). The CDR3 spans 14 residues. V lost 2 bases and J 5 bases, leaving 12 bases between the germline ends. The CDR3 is CASSQPGGSYGYTF. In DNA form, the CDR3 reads TGTGCCAGCAGCCAACCTGGCGGGTCGTATGGCTACACCTTC.

The CDR3 sequence is CASSRAGGDTQYF. CDR3 nucleotides: TGTGCCAGCAGCCGCGCCGGGGGAGATACGCAGTATTTT. The rearrangement links TRBV5-6 to TRBJ2-3; TRBD2 might be the D (6 bases). There are 13 residues in the CDR3. With 4 bases removed from V and 5 bases from J, the gap between germline ends came to 11 bases. The V gene's germline CDR1 is SGHDT and CDR2 YYEEEE. The whole variable domain, filled in from reference TRBV5-6 and TRBJ2-3, reads DAGVTQSPTHLIKTRGQQVTLRCSPKSGHDTVSWYQQALGQGPQFIFQYYEEEERQRGNFPDRFSGHQFPNYSSELNVNALLLGDSALYLCASSRAGGDTQYFGPGTRLTVL.

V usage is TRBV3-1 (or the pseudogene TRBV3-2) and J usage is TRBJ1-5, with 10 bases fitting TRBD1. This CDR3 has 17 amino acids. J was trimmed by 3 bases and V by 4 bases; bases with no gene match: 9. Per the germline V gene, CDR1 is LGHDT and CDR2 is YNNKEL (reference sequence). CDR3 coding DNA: TGTGCCAGCAGCCCGCGACCGGGACAGGGGTACAATCAGCCCCAGCATTTT. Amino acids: CASSPRPGQGYNQPQHF.

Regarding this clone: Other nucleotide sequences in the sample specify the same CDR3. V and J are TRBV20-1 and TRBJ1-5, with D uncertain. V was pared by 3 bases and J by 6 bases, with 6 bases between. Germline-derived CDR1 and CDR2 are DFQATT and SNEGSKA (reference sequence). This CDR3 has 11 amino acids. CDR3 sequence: CSASRGQPQHF. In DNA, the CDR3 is TGCAGTGCTAGCCGGGGTCAGCCCCAGCATTTT.

CDR3 amino acids: CASSDRQDTQYF. CDR3 DNA: TGTGCCAGCTCAGACCGACAGGATACGCAGTATTTT. This chain uses TRBV18 with TRBJ2-3; a weak D match, TRBD1 (5 bases). V gave up 5 bases and J gave up 6 bases, with 9 bases separating them. The germline V gene encodes CDR1 KGHSH and CDR2 LQKENI. This CDR3 comprises 12 residues. Full variable domain (missing parts from reference TRBV18 and TRBJ2-3): NAGVMQNPRHLVRRRGQEARLRCSPMKGHSHVYWYRQLPEEGLKFMVYLQKENIIDESGMPKERFSAEFPKEGPSILRIQQVVRGDSAAYFCASSDRQDTQYFGPGTRLTVL.

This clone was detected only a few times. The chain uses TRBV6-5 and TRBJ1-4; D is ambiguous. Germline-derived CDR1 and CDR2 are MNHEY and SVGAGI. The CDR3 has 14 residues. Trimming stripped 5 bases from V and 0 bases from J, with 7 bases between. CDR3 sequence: CASSNRATNEKLFF. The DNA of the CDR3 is TGTGCCAGCAGTAATCGGGCAACTAATGAAAAACTGTTTTTT.

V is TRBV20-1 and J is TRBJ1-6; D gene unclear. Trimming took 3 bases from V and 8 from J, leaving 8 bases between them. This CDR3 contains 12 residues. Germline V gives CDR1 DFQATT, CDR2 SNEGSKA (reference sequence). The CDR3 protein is CSASKADSPLHF. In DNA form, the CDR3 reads TGCAGTGCTAGTAAAGCGGATTCACCCCTCCACTTT.